These 32 T cell receptor beta chains were sequenced from one sample in a study of follicular helper T cells after annual influenza vaccination (TCRdb year 2017). Library preparation used the immunoSEQ multiplex PCR assay. What TCRdb holds here is the immuneACCESS table cut down to in-frame rearrangements. Part of the clones is not present; checked against another copy, under half of the missing clones reflect an unresolved V gene, and the others are unexplained. The sample contains more than 8,500 clones, 82% of them found a single time. Clones ranked in the top ten supply about 1.6% of the sample. The meaning of the sample's time point label: 2015-2016 season, pre-vaccination. Sequences were derived from CXCR5+ CD38- circulating T follicular helper cells from blood, sampled on the day of influenza vaccination. According to the study, the label for this sample's cell subset or site signals: circulating Tfh, non-naive CD4+CXCR5+PD-1+ (ICOS+CD38+ or ICOS-CD38-). The source is an adult who received the influenza vaccine.

The rearrangement uses TRBV29-1 and TRBJ1-2; 7 bases are shared with TRBD1. The CDR3 has 13 residues. With 3 bases clipped from V and 2 bases from J, the junction kept 3 bases outside the gene matches. CDR1 SQVTM and CDR2 ANQGSEA come from the germline V gene. In DNA, the CDR3 is TGCAGCGTTGAGACAGGGCCAAACTATGGCTACACCTTC. Amino acid sequence: CSVETGPNYGYTF. Complete variable domain (other parts from reference TRBV29-1 and TRBJ1-2): SAVISQKPSRDICQRGTSLTIQCQVDSQVTMMFWYRQQPGQSLTLIATANQGSEATYESGFVIDKFPISRPNLTFSTLTVSNMSPEDSSIYLCSVETGPNYGYTFGSGTRLTVV.

J is TRBJ1-5 and V is TRBV14; D not certain. V was cut by 2 bases and J by 5 bases, with 7 bases left in between. The germline V gene has CDR1 SGHDN and CDR2 FVKESK. The CDR3 has 13 residues. The CDR3 protein is CASSQSEYQPQHF. CDR3 DNA: TGTGCCAGCAGCCAATCGGAGTATCAGCCCCAGCATTTT. Together with reference TRBV14 and TRBJ1-5, the CDR3 gives the full variable domain: EAGVTQFPSHSVIEKGQTVTLRCDPISGHDNLYWYRRVMGKEIKFLLHFVKESKQDESGMPNNRFLAERTGGTYSTLKVQPAELEDSGVYFCASSQSEYQPQHFGDGTRLSIL.

The rearrangement joins TRBV6-4 to TRBJ1-1, with a possible D match to TRBD1 (6 bases). The CDR3 covers 11 residues. Germline V lookup: CDR1 MRHNA, CDR2 SNTAGT. Trimming left V 6 bases short and J 14 bases short, with 16 bases between. The CDR3 nucleotides read TGTGCCAGCAGGTGGGACACCGAGTTGTTCTTT. Protein: CASRWDTELFF.

The chain employs TRBV5-5 and TRBJ2-5; D gene uncertain. The ends were cut back, 5 bases at V and 4 bases at J, with 15 bases in the middle. This CDR3 is built from 14 residues. The V gene's germline CDR1 is SGHKS and CDR2 YYEKEE (reference sequence). CDR3 in amino acids: CASSLRRDPETQYF. In nucleotides, the CDR3 is TGTGCCAGCAGTCTGAGAAGGGATCCAGAGACCCAGTACTTC.

The chain has TRBV6-1 and TRBJ1-2, with 9 bases identical to TRBD1. The CDR3 covers 16 residues. Germline lookup yields CDR1 MNHNS and CDR2 SASEGT. V shed 4 bases and J 6 bases; nucleotides not matched to a gene: 12. This CDR3 is CASSATLGTGRDGYTF. In DNA, the CDR3 is TGTGCCAGCAGTGCTACGCTAGGGACAGGGCGTGATGGCTACACCTTC.

The chain recombines TRBV21-1 with TRBJ1-2; the listed D gene, TRBD1, was not tested against the DNA. TRBV21-1 is reported as a pseudogene. The CDR3 length is 15 residues. The CDR3 sequence: CASSKRDRGQGGYTF. The CDR3 DNA follows: TGTGCCAGCAGCAAGAGGGACAGGGGGCAAGGTGGCTACACCTTC.

The chain carries TRBV5-1 and TRBJ2-7, with D perhaps TRBD2 (6 bases). With 1 base removed from V and 1 base from J, the gap between germline ends came to 12 bases. The V gene's germline CDR1 is SGHRS and CDR2 YFSETQ. This CDR3 contains 15 residues. The chain's CDR3 is CASSLSAGLSYEQYF. As DNA, the CDR3 is TGCGCCAGCAGCTTGTCGGCGGGACTTTCCTACGAGCAGTACTTC.

Worth noting for this clone: A read error may produce the germline difference seen at one junction end. The DNA for the CDR3 is TGCAGTGCTGGAGACAGCTCCGAGCAGTACTTC. Translation gives CSAGDSSEQYF. The rearrangement uses TRBV20-1 and TRBJ2-7, with a tentative D call TRBD1 (5 bases). Germline CDR1 and CDR2: DFQATT and SNEGSKA (reference sequence). The CDR3 consists of 11 residues.

This clone occurred once. The chain links TRBV7-2 to TRBJ2-2; D unclear. Trimming cost V 5 bases and J 4 bases, with 11 bases left between them. Germline loops: CDR1 SGHTA, CDR2 FQGNSA. The CDR3 covers 14 residues. CDR3 bases: TGTGCCAGCAGCCGAGTATCCCTCACCGGGGAGCTGTTTTTT. Residues: CASSRVSLTGELFF.

This clone has a handful of counts. One junction end does not reproduce the germline sequence, and a read error may be involved. The J gene is TRBJ2-7, the V gene TRBV7-7; D uncertain. The CDR3 contains 15 residues. The germline gives CDR1 SSHAT, CDR2 FNYEAQ (reference sequence). The CDR3 bases are TGTGCTAGCAGCTTAGGAAAGGGATTCCCCTACGAGCAGTACTTC. Its protein is CASSLGKGFPYEQYF.

This clone was counted between two and nine times. The chain links TRBV15 to TRBJ1-5; no clear D. Germline-derived CDR1 and CDR2 are LNHNV and YYDKDF (reference sequence). The CDR3 is 13 amino acids. V gave up 3 bases and J gave up 2 bases, with 5 bases separating them. DNA for the CDR3: TGTGCCACCAGCAGCGGGCGCAATCAGCCCCAGCATTTT. It specifies CATSSGRNQPQHF.

This clone has more than one count but fewer than ten. V gene TRBV4-2 combines with J gene TRBJ1-1; possible D gene TRBD1, 5 bases. V lost 8 bases, J lost 0 bases, and 10 bases lay in between. Germline V gene lookup returns CDR1 LGHNA and CDR2 YNFKEQ. The CDR3 runs to 13 residues. The CDR3 loop reads CASGRGVNTEAFF. CDR3 nucleotide sequence: TGTGCCAGCGGCCGAGGGGTGAACACTGAAGCTTTCTTT.

This clone was recorded a few times. This rearrangement joins TRBV6-6 to TRBJ2-7; 9 nucleotides align to TRBD2. Germline CDR1 reads MNHNY; CDR2 reads SVGAGI (reference sequence). CDR3 length: 15 residues. V lost 5 bases to trimming and J lost 0 bases; unmatched junction nucleotides: 5. The chain's CDR3 is CASSRSGRSSYEQYF. The CDR3 nucleotides read TGTGCCAGCAGTCGGAGCGGGAGGAGCTCCTACGAGCAGTACTTC.

The DNA for the CDR3 is TGTGCCAGCAGCCGGATGGCGAACAGCCGATCGGATACGCAGTATTTT. Encoded protein: CASSRMANSRSDTQYF. V is TRBV14 and J is TRBJ2-3; D not certain. V lost 4 bases and J 6 bases, leaving 20 bases between the germline ends. Germline V gene lookup returns CDR1 SGHDN and CDR2 FVKESK. This CDR3 has 16 amino acids.

The CDR3 reads CASSLGLAEYNEQFF. The CDR3 DNA sequence: TGTGCCAGCAGCTTAGGACTAGCGGAATACAATGAGCAGTTCTTC. This rearrangement joins TRBV7-3 to TRBJ2-1; TRBD2 aligns across 10 bases. The CDR3 contains 15 residues. Trimming at V came to 2 bases and at J to 4 bases, leaving 2 bases not matched to a gene. Germline V gene lookup returns CDR1 SGHTA and CDR2 FQGTGA.

The gene calls are TRBV2 and TRBJ2-1, with unresolved D. V lost 6 bases and J lost 15, with 18 bases in between. The CDR3 is made up of 12 amino acids. Germline loops: CDR1 SNHLY, CDR2 FYNNEI. As DNA, the CDR3 is TGTGCCAGCAGGACCACTCAGCTATTCCCGTTCTTC. This sequence encodes CASRTTQLFPFF.

The rearrangement joins TRBV28 to TRBJ1-5, with TRBD1 as a possible D gene (5 bases). This CDR3 region has 16 residues. CDR1 is MDHEN, CDR2 SYDVKM, per germline. Trimming pared 11 bases from V and 2 bases from J, leaving 22 bases between. The CDR3 here is CAASSGGWGGNQPQHF. The CDR3 DNA sequence: TGTGCCGCCTCATCGGGGGGATGGGGGGGCAATCAGCCCCAGCATTTT.

The chain carries TRBV2 and TRBJ2-7, with 7 nucleotides matching TRBD1. From germline, CDR1 is SNHLY and CDR2 FYNNEI. The CDR3 totals 15 residues. V lost 8 bases and J lost 2; bases outside the gene matches: 12. CDR3 in DNA: TGTGCCAGCCGCTCAGGGGGTGGGTACGCCTACGAGCAGTACTTC. Translated, it gives CASRSGGGYAYEQYF.

This chain links TRBV18 with TRBJ2-7; no clear D. The length of the CDR3 is 15 residues. The V gene's germline CDR1 is KGHSH and CDR2 LQKENI. Trimming cost V 6 bases and J 0 bases, with 15 bases left between them. The CDR3 sequence: CASSLGAVSSYEQYF. The CDR3 DNA is TGTGCCAGCTCCCTCGGCGCGGTATCCTCCTACGAGCAGTACTTC.

This chain uses TRBV29-1 with TRBJ2-1; D remains ambiguous. Germline V lookup: CDR1 SQVTM, CDR2 ANQGSEA. V was cut by 4 bases and J by 3 bases, with 10 bases left in between. The CDR3 runs 13 residues. CDR3 in amino acids: CSVVLQVYNEQFF. The CDR3 DNA sequence: TGCAGCGTTGTCCTCCAGGTCTACAATGAGCAGTTCTTC.

In its sample, this clone was seen once. This sequence joins TRBV5-1 and TRBJ2-1; 10 nucleotides match TRBD1. V lost 4 bases, J lost 4 bases, and 5 bases stayed unmatched. The germline V gene has CDR1 SGHRS and CDR2 YFSETQ. CDR3 size: 15 residues. CDR3 bases: TGCGCCAGCAGCCTAGGGACAGGGGTTTACAATGAGCAGTTCTTC. Residues: CASSLGTGVYNEQFF.

The V call is TRBV28, the J call TRBJ1-1; D ambiguous. CDR3 length: 14 amino acids. Germline CDR1 is MDHEN and CDR2 is SYDVKM. V lost 6 bases, J lost 1 base, and 12 bases lay in between. CDR3 residues: CASRSAGRNTEAFF. CDR3 coding DNA: TGTGCCAGCAGGAGTGCAGGTCGGAACACTGAAGCTTTCTTT.

Only one count was recorded for this clone. DNA of the CDR3: TGTGCCAGCAGCTTGGGCGGGGGAGCCAAAAACATTCAGTACTTC. Protein: CASSLGGGAKNIQYF. The chain couples TRBV5-6 to TRBJ2-4, with 7 bases identical to TRBD2. Looked up from germline, CDR1 is SGHDT and CDR2 is YYEEEE. The V gene end was trimmed by 0 bases and the J gene end by 0 bases; junction bases not matched to a gene: 0. There are 15 residues in the CDR3.

The chain links TRBV19 to TRBJ2-6; D is unresolved. V was clipped by 4 bases and J by 2 bases, with 15 bases between them. Germline CDR1 and CDR2: LNHDA and SQIVND (reference sequence). The CDR3 spans 17 residues. This CDR3 is CASSKDAVGTGANVLTF. CDR3 nucleotides: TGTGCCAGTAGTAAGGACGCAGTGGGGACTGGGGCCAACGTCCTGACTTTC.

The gene calls are TRBV19 and TRBJ2-3; D not resolved. With 6 bases removed from V and 2 bases from J, the gap between germline ends came to 3 bases. Germline V CDR1 and CDR2: LNHDA, SQIVND (reference sequence). The CDR3 consists of 11 residues. The CDR3 is CASSTTDTQYF. CDR3 nucleotide sequence: TGTGCCAGTAGCACCACAGATACGCAGTATTTT. Drawing the rest from reference TRBV19 and TRBJ2-3, the complete variable domain is DGGITQSPKYLFRKEGQNVTLSCEQNLNHDAMYWYRQDPGQGLRLIYYSQIVNDFQKGDIAEGYSVSREKKESFPLTVTSAQKNPTAFYLCASSTTDTQYFGPGTRLTVL.

The rearrangement links TRBV10-3 to TRBJ1-1, with 7 bases identical to TRBD1. CDR1 and CDR2 (germline): ENHRY, SYGVKD. The CDR3 totals 15 residues. Trimming removed 6 bases from V and 0 bases from J; junction bases left unmatched: 7. The CDR3 DNA is TGTGCCATCAGGAAGGGGGCCCAAATGAACACTGAAGCTTTCTTT. This sequence encodes CAIRKGAQMNTEAFF.

The chain is built from TRBV5-1 and TRBJ2-7, with TRBD2 matching over 9 bases. Trimming removed 2 bases from V and 3 bases from J; junction bases left unmatched: 3. The CDR3 is made up of 14 amino acids. Germline CDR1 SGHRS, CDR2 YFSETQ. The DNA of the CDR3 is TGCGCCAGCAGCTTTAGCGGGAGTAGCTACGAGCAGTACTTC. It codes for CASSFSGSSYEQYF.

This clone was observed once. CDR3 amino acids: CASSQALVADTQYF. CDR3 nucleotide sequence: TGTGCCAGCAGCCAAGCACTCGTAGCGGATACGCAGTATTTT. This chain joins TRBV4-2 and TRBJ2-3, with D maybe TRBD2 (5 bases). Germline assignment: CDR1 LGHNA and CDR2 YNFKEQ. The germline V and J ends were trimmed by 1 base and 6 bases, with 11 bases remaining between them. This CDR3 is 14 amino acids long.

J is TRBJ2-1 and V is TRBV5-1; 9 bases align to TRBD2. The CDR3 loop spans 15 amino acids. J lost 6 bases, V lost 0 bases, and 4 bases had no gene match. Germline CDR1 reads SGHRS; CDR2 reads YFSETQ. The chain's CDR3 is CASSLDGTSSNEQFF. CDR3 sequence (DNA): TGCGCCAGCAGCTTGGACGGGACTAGCAGCAATGAGCAGTTCTTC.

This chain uses TRBV29-1 with TRBJ2-3, with 11 bases lining up with TRBD2. The ends lost 6 bases at V and 5 bases at J; junction bases unmatched: 7. This CDR3 contains 14 residues. Per germline, CDR1 SQVTM and CDR2 ANQGSEA. This CDR3 reads CSVLPSGRQDTQYF. The CDR3 region has the DNA TGCAGCGTCCTTCCTAGCGGGAGGCAAGATACGCAGTATTTT.

This clone was recorded only once. The chain uses TRBV5-1 and TRBJ1-2; TRBD1 matches 7 bases. The germline CDR1 and CDR2 sequences are SGHRS and YFSETQ. This CDR3 has 16 amino acids. V dropped 0 bases and J dropped 2; count of bases not matched to a gene: 7. CDR3 sequence reads: CASSLGTGRMNYGYTF. The CDR3 DNA is TGCGCCAGCAGCTTGGGGACAGGTCGGATGAACTATGGCTACACCTTC.

Turning to this clone: Other nucleotide sequences from this sample produce the same CDR3. The chain joins TRBV5-1 to TRBJ2-7, with D maybe TRBD2 (6 bases). V lost 3 bases and J 5 bases, leaving 18 bases between the germline ends. CDR1 is SGHRS and CDR2 is YFSETQ in the germline V gene. The CDR3 extends over 15 amino acids. The DNA for the CDR3 is TGCGCCAGCAGCTCCTCCGGAACTAGCCGCGACGAGCAGTACTTC. This translates into CASSSSGTSRDEQYF.